Listed here is a single T cell receptor (beta chain). The junction departs from the called germline gene at one end, perhaps through a read error. This sample was taken from a study of T cell repertoires in cytomegalovirus infection. Study in general: From public TCR beta signatures came an indication of both CMV infection and matching HLA type.

The germline V gene has CDR1 SGHNT and CDR2 YYREEE (reference sequence). This CDR3 comprises 17 residues. From the reads, TCRdb called clonotypes with MiXCR, one entry per CDR3 protein. The sample yields about 680,000 distinct CDR3 sequences, 20% to 25% seen once. This sequence joins TRBV5-4 and TRBJ2-6; 10 bases are shared with TRBD1. The origin of this receptor is a human donor in good health (CMV status not recorded). Some clones in this sample may be carry-over from other donors' samples. Material: CD8+ T cells from PBMCs. The CDR3 sequence is CASMDRGKSSGANILTF. CDR3 DNA sequence: TGTGCCAGCATGGACAGGGGGAAAAGCTCTGGGGCCAACATCCTGACTTTC.